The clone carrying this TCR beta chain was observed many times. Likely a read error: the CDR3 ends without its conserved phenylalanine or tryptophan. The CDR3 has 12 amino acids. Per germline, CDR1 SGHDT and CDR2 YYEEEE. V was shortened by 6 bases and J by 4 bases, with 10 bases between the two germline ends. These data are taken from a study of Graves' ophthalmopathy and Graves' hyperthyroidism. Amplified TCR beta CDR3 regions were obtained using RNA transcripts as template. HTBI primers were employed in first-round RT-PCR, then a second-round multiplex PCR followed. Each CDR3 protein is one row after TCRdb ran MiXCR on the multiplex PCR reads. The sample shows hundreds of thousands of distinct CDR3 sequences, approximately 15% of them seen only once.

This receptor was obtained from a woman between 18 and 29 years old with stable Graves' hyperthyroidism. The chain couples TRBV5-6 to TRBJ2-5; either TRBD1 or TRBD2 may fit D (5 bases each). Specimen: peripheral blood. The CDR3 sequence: CASKRDPETQYL. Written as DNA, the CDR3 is TGTGCCAGCAAACGGGACCCAGAGACCCAGTACCTC.